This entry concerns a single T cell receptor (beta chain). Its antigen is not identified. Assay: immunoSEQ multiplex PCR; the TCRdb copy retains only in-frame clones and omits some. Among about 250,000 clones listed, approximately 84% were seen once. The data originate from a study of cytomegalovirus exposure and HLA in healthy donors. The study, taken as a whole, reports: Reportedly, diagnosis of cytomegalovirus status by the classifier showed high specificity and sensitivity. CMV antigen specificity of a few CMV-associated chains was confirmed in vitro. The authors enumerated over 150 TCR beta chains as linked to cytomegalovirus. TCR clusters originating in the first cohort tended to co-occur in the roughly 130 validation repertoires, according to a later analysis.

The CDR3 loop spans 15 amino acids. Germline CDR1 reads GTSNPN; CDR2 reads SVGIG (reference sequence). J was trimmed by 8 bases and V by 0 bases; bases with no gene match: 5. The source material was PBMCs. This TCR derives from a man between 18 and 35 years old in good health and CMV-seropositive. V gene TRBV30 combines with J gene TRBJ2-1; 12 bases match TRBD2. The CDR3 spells CAWSVLAGGGDEQFF. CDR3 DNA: TGTGCCTGGAGTGTACTAGCGGGAGGTGGGGATGAGCAGTTCTTC.